What follows describes a single T cell receptor beta chain. The repertoire was sequenced with immunoSEQ multiplex PCR; TCRdb's copy has only in-frame clones and lacks some. Here the sample spans under 200,000 clones, approximately 90% being singletons. Germline CDR1 is KGHDR and CDR2 is SFDVKD. This CDR3 spans 15 amino acids. Trimming shortened V by 8 bases and J by 0 bases, and 10 bases separated the two germline ends. The source of the sample is a study of T cell responses to AZD1222 COVID-19 vaccine. The rearrangement joins TRBV24-1 to TRBJ2-6; D not resolved. The sample here was peripheral blood, taken 28 days after the second AZD1222 dose. The receptor comes from an adult who received the AZD1222 COVID-19 vaccine. The CDR3 region is CATKSGSSGANVLTF. The DNA of the CDR3 is TGTGCCACCAAATCCGGAAGCTCTGGGGCCAACGTCCTGACTTTC.